The 13 T cell receptor beta chains presented below share a single source sample, sequenced in a study of cytomegalovirus exposure and HLA in healthy donors. Primers: 60 Vbeta forward and 13 Jbeta reverse. The assay was immunoSEQ multiplex PCR, and TCRdb's table has in-frame clones only and misses some. The sample holds roughly 180,000 clones, about three quarters seen once. Sequencing was done on a sample of PBMCs. The receptors stem from a man over 45 in good health and CMV-seropositive.

This clone has a handful of counts. J is TRBJ1-1 and V is TRBV11-2; D unresolved. Per germline, CDR1 SGHAT and CDR2 FQNNGV. The CDR3 is 16 amino acids. V dropped 3 bases and J dropped 4 bases, with 18 bases sitting between them. DNA for the CDR3: TGTGCCAGCAGCTTTCGTCAACTCAGTCCGGGCACTGAAGCTTTCTTT. Translation gives CASSFRQLSPGTEAFF.

There are a few counts of this clone. Other DNA sequences in the same sample also yield this CDR3. The genes are TRBV19 and TRBJ2-1; D not resolved. The CDR3 loop spans 14 amino acids. Germline CDR1 reads LNHDA; CDR2 reads SQIVND (reference sequence). V was shortened by 5 bases and J by 0 bases, with 8 bases between the two germline ends. The CDR3 loop reads CASSGQSSYNEQFF. The CDR3 DNA is TGTGCCAGTAGTGGGCAGAGCTCCTACAATGAGCAGTTCTTC.

The V and J genes are TRBV28 and TRBJ2-2, with 7 bases aligning to TRBD2. CDR1 and CDR2 (germline): MDHEN, SYDVKM. The junction had 6 bases not matched to a gene; V was cut back by 5 bases and J by 0 bases. The length of the CDR3 is 16 residues. The CDR3 coding sequence is TGTGCCAGCAGTACCTGGGGGGGGTCGAACACCGGGGAGCTGTTTTTT. Its translation: CASSTWGGSNTGELFF.

The J gene is TRBJ2-3, the V gene TRBV4-2; TRBD1 aligns across 9 bases. The germline CDR1 and CDR2 sequences are LGHNA and YNFKEQ. The CDR3 covers 16 residues. V gave up 0 bases and J gave up 6 bases; unmatched junction bases: 7. The CDR3 protein is CASSQDDGTGRDTQYF. CDR3 in DNA: TGTGCCAGCAGCCAAGACGACGGGACAGGGAGGGATACGCAGTATTTT.

The chain couples TRBV5-1 to TRBJ2-3; TRBD1 matches at 11 bases. The V segment lost 5 bases and the J segment 3 bases; nucleotides outside the gene matches: 14. The V gene's germline CDR1 is SGHRS and CDR2 YFSETQ. The CDR3 loop spans 18 amino acids. This chain's CDR3 is CASRREGSGTGGTDTQYF. The CDR3 region has the DNA TGCGCCAGCAGACGGGAGGGTTCCGGGACAGGGGGAACAGATACGCAGTATTTT. The whole variable domain, filled in from reference TRBV5-1 and TRBJ2-3, reads KAGVTQTPRYLIKTRGQQVTLSCSPISGHRSVSWYQQTPGQGLQFLFEYFSETQRNKGNFPGRFSGRQFSNSRSEMNVSTLELGDSALYLCASRREGSGTGGTDTQYFGPGTRLTVL.

This clone was seen once. The V gene is TRBV9, the J gene TRBJ2-7; 7 positions agree with TRBD1. V shed 0 bases and J 0 bases; nucleotides not matched to a gene: 0. Germline V gives CDR1 SGDLS, CDR2 YYNGEE. This CDR3 contains 14 residues. The CDR3 region is CASSVGDSSYEQYF. The CDR3 DNA reads TGTGCCAGCAGCGTAGGGGACAGCTCCTACGAGCAGTACTTC.

The DNA of the CDR3 is TGCGCCAGCAGCCTTGGATCAGAGGAAGGAGGCTACACCTTC. It yields the protein CASSLGSEEGGYTF. The J gene is TRBJ1-2, the V gene TRBV4-3, with no clear D. V lost 4 bases and J lost 8, with 17 bases in between. Germline V lookup: CDR1 LGHNA, CDR2 YSLEER. This CDR3 has 14 amino acids.

The rearrangement joins TRBV27 to TRBJ1-5, with 10 bases that match TRBD1. CDR1 is MNHEY, CDR2 SMNVEV, per germline (reference sequence). Losses at the gene ends were 7 bases for V and 15 bases for J; bases not matched to a gene: 15. This CDR3 is 14 amino acids long. Here the CDR3 DNA reads TGTGCCAGCACTCCGATCCCGTCAGGGACAGGGGCGCATTTT. It codes for CASTPIPSGTGAHF.

This rearrangement joins TRBV28 to TRBJ1-2, with TRBD1 matching over 8 bases. J lost 5 bases, V lost 7 bases, and 6 bases had no gene match. The CDR3 length is 13 residues. Germline lookup yields CDR1 MDHEN and CDR2 SYDVKM. This chain's CDR3 is CASNIQGAYGYTF. The CDR3 DNA sequence: TGTGCCAGCAATATCCAGGGGGCTTATGGCTACACCTTC.

This chain connects TRBV27 to TRBJ2-7; D perhaps matches TRBD1 (6 bases). CDR1 is MNHEY and CDR2 is SMNVEV in the germline V gene (reference sequence). Trimming pared 2 bases from V and 9 bases from J, leaving 17 bases between. This CDR3 contains 14 residues. CDR3 sequence: CASSLGTPSLGQYF. CDR3 nucleotide sequence: TGTGCCAGCAGTTTAGGGACACCCTCCCTCGGGCAGTACTTC.

The chain carries TRBV9 and TRBJ2-2; D is unclear. V lost 1 base and J 3 bases, leaving 7 bases between the germline ends. The CDR3 is 14 amino acids. Germline V CDR1 and CDR2: SGDLS, YYNGEE. CDR3 sequence reads: CASSVIHDTGELFF. CDR3 DNA: TGTGCCAGCAGCGTAATCCATGACACCGGGGAGCTGTTTTTT.

The V gene is TRBV4-1, the J gene TRBJ2-2, with TRBD2 as a possible D gene (5 bases). Germline CDR1 and CDR2: MGHRA and YSYEKL. CDR3 length: 15 residues. V lost 4 bases to trimming and J lost 3 bases, with 12 bases between them. CDR3 region: CASSLSPGYTGELFF. For the CDR3, the DNA is TGCGCCAGCAGCCTATCCCCGGGGTACACCGGGGAGCTGTTTTTT.

There are a few counts of this clone. The J gene is TRBJ1-6, the V gene TRBV6-6; TRBD1 agrees at 9 bases. The CDR3 length is 14 residues. CDR1 is MNHNY, CDR2 SVGAGI, per germline (reference sequence). Trimming removed 9 bases from V and 9 bases from J; junction bases left unmatched: 9. The CDR3 here is CASTQGALGSPLHF. The CDR3 DNA follows: TGTGCCAGTACACAGGGGGCCCTAGGTTCACCCCTCCACTTT.